This is a list of T cell receptor beta chains from one sample in a study of CD8+ T cells in alopecia areata. Data came from immunoSEQ multiplex PCR; TCRdb stores just in-frame clones and leaves some out. The sample consists of some 120,000 clones, less than 50% of them appearing once. Material for sequencing was NKG2D-low CD8+ T cells sorted from blood. These TCRs come from a human donor with alopecia areata. Both conserved end residues are part of each CDR3. Fields, in order: J gene, V gene, D gene, clone size, CDR3 DNA, CDR3 protein. D genes are given only for firm matches. Size is stated for part of the rows, as once, few or many counts, or as a class when the clone is expanded.

TRBJ2-1 | TRBV29-1 | TRBD2 | . | TGCAGCGTTTCTGGACTAGCGGGACACAATGAGCAGTTCTTC | CSVSGLAGHNEQFF
TRBJ2-1 | TRBV1 | . | . | TGCACCAGCAGCCAAGACGAGGGGAACCGACCCAATGAGCAGTTCTTC | CTSSQDEGNRPNEQFF
TRBJ2-2 | TRBV28 | . | few | TGTGCCAGCAGTCTGGACAGTACCGGGGAGCTGTTTTTT | CASSLDSTGELFF
TRBJ2-2 | TRBV25-1 | . | . | TGTGCCAGCAGTGAAGTACGGGATAACACCGGGGAGCTGTTTTTT | CASSEVRDNTGELFF
TRBJ2-1 | TRBV29-1 | . | . | TGCAGCGGGTGGTCTAGCGCCCATGAGCAGTTCTTC | CSGWSSAHEQFF
TRBJ2-1 | TRBV29-1 | . | . | TGCAGCGTTGAACAGACAGGCTTGTACAATGAGCAGTTCTTC | CSVEQTGLYNEQFF
TRBJ1-1 | TRBV28 | . | few | TGTGCCAGCAGTCCGAGGACGGAGAGCATGAACACTGAAGCTTTCTTT | CASSPRTESMNTEAFF
TRBJ2-7 | TRBV30 | TRBD1 | . | TGTGCCTGGAGTATTTCCAGGGGGGAGCAGTACTTC | CAWSISRGEQYF
TRBJ2-5 | TRBV28 | . | . | TGTGCCAGCAGCTCCTGGGGGAGTCAAGAGACCCAGTACTTC | CASSSWGSQETQYF
TRBJ2-1 | TRBV18 | . | few | TGTGCCTCGCGACGTCCTAGCTCCTACAATGAGCAGTTCTTC | CASRRPSSYNEQFF
TRBJ1-1 | TRBV27 | . | . | TGTGCCAGCAGTTTGGGGACGGCGAACACTGAAGCTTTCTTT | CASSLGTANTEAFF
TRBJ2-5 | TRBV5-4 | . | . | TGTGCCAGCAGCTTGGCGGTGGCAGCGCCAGAGACCCAGTACTTC | CASSLAVAAPETQYF
TRBJ2-7 | TRBV2 | . | . | TGTGCCAGCAGTGAAGCGCATTTAAGCGGCCGCTACGAGCAGTACTTC | CASSEAHLSGRYEQYF
TRBJ2-1 | TRBV30 | . | . | TGTGCCTGGGGACGGAGCTCCTACAATGAGCAGTTCTTC | CAWGRSSYNEQFF
TRBJ2-7 | TRBV29-1 | . | . | TGCAGCGTTTCAGGGTTTGATGCCTCCTACGAGCAGTACTTC | CSVSGFDASYEQYF
TRBJ1-2 | TRBV29-1 | TRBD1 | . | TGCAGCGTTGAACCGCAGGGGGCAGGGGGGTATGGCTACACCTTC | CSVEPQGAGGYGYTF
TRBJ2-7 | TRBV13 | . | . | TGTGCCAGCAGCCTAGGACAGTGGTCCTACGAGCAGTACTTC | CASSLGQWSYEQYF
TRBJ2-7 | TRBV29-1 | . | few | TGCAGCGTTGTAGCGAACTCCTACGAGCAGTACTTC | CSVVANSYEQYF